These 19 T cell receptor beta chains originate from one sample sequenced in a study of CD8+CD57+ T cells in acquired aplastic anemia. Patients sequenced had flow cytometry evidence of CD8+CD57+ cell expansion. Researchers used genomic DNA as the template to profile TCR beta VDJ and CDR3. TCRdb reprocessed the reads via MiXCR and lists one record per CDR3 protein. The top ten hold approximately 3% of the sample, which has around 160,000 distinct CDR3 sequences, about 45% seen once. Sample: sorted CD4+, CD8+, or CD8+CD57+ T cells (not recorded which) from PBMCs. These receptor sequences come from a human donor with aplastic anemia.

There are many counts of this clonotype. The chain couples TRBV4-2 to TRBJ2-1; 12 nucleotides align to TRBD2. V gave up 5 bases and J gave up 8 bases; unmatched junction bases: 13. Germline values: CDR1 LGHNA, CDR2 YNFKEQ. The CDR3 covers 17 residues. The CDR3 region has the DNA TGTGCCAGCAGCGCTCGACTAGCGGGAGATGTGAACCATGAGCAGTTCTTC. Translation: CASSARLAGDVNHEQFF.

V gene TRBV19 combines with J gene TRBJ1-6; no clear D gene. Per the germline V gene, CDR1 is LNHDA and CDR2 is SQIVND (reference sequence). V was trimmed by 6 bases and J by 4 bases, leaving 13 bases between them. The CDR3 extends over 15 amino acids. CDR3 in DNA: TGTGCCAGTAGGGTAGGGATCAGGTATAATTCACCCCTCCACTTT. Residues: CASRVGIRYNSPLHF.

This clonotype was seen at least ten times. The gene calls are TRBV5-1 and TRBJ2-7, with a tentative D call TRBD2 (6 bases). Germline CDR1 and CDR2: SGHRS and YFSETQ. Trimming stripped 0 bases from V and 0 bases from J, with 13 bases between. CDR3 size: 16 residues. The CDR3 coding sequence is TGCGCCAGCAGCTTGGGAAGGGTGGGGGGCTCCTACGAGCAGTACTTC. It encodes CASSLGRVGGSYEQYF.

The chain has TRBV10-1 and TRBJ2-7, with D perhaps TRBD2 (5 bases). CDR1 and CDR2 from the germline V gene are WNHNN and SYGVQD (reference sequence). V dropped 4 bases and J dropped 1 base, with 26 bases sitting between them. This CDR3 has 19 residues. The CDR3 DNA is TGCGCCAGCAGTGGCCCTCCTGGCGGGCCGACCTTCCGGTCCTACGAGCAGTACTTC. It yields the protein CASSGPPGGPTFRSYEQYF.

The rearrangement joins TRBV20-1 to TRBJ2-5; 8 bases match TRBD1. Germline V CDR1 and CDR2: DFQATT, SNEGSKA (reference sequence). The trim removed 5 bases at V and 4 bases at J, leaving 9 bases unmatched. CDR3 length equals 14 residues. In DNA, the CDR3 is TGCAGTGCTCTACGGGCAGGGGGCCGAGAGACCCAGTACTTC. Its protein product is CSALRAGGRETQYF.

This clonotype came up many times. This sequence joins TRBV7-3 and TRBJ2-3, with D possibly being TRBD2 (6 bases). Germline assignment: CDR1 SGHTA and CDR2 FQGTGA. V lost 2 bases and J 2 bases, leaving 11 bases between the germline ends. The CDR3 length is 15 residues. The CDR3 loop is CASSLRGDPTDTQYF. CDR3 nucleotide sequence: TGTGCCAGCAGCTTACGCGGGGACCCCACAGATACGCAGTATTTT.

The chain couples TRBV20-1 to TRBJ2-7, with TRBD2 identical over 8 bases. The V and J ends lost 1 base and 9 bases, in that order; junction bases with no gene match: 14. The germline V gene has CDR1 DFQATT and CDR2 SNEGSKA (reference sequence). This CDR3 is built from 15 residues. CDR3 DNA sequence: TGCAGTGCTAGAGGCCCGGGGACTAGTCTGCAGGTGCAGTACTTC. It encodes CSARGPGTSLQVQYF.

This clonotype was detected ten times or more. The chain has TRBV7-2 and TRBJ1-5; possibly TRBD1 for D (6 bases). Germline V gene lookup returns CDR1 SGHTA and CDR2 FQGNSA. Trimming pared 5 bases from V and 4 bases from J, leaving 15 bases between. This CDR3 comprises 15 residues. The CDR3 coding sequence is TGTGCCAGCAGCCCAACCGGGACAACTAATCAGCCCCAGCATTTT. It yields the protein CASSPTGTTNQPQHF.

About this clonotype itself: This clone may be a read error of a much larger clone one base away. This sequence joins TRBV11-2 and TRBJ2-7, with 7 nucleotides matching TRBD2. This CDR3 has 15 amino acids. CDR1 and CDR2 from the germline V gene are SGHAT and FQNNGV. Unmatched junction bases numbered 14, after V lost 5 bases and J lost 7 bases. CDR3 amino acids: CASSSGTRIYNEQYF. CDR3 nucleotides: TGTGCCAGCAGCAGCGGGACGCGGATCTACAATGAGCAGTACTTC.

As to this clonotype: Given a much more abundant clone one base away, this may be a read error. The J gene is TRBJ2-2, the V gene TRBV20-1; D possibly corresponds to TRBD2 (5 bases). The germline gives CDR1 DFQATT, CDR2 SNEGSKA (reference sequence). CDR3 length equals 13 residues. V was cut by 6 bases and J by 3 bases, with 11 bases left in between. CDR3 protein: CSARAAYTGELFF. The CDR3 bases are TGCAGTGCGAGGGCAGCATACACCGGGGAGCTGTTTTTT.

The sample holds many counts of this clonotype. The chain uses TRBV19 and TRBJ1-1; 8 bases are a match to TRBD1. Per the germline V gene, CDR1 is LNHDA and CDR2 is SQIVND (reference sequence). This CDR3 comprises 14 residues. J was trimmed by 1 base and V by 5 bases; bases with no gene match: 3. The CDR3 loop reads CASSQQGGNTEAFF. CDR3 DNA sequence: TGTGCCAGTAGTCAACAGGGGGGGAACACTGAAGCTTTCTTT. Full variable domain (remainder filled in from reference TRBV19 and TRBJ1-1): DGGITQSPKYLFRKEGQNVTLSCEQNLNHDAMYWYRQDPGQGLRLIYYSQIVNDFQKGDIAEGYSVSREKKESFPLTVTSAQKNPTAFYLCASSQQGGNTEAFFGQGTRLTVV.

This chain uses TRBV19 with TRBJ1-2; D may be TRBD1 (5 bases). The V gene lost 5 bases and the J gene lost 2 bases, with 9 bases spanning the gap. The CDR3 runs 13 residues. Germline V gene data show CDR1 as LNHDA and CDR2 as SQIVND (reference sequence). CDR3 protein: CASSRGRNYGYTF. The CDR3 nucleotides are TGTGCCAGTAGTCGGGGACGGAACTATGGCTACACCTTC.

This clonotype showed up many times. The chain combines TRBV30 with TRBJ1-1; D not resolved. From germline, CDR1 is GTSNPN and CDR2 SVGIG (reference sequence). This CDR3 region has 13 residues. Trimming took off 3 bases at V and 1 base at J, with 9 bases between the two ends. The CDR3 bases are TGTGCCTGGAGAGGGAAGGGGAACACTGAAGCTTTCTTT. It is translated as CAWRGKGNTEAFF. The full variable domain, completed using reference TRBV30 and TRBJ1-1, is SQTIHQWPATLVQPVGSPLSLECTVEGTSNPNLYWYRQAAGRGLQLLFYSVGIGQISSEVPQNLSASRPQDRQFILSSKKLLLSDSGFYLCAWRGKGNTEAFFGQGTRLTVV.

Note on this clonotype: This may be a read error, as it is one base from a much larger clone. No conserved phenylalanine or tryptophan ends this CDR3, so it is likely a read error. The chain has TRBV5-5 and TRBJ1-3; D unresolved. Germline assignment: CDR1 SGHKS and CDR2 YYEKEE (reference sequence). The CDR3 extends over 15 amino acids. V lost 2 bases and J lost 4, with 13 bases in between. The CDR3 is CASSLVISTGNTIYS. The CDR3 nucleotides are TGTGCCAGCAGCTTAGTGATCTCTACAGGAAACACCATATATTCT.

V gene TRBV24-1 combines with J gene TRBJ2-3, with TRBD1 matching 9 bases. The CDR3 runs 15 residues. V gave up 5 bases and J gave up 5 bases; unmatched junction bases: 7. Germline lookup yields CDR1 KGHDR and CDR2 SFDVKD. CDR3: CATSVSQGAGDTQYF. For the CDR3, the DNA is TGTGCCACCAGTGTTTCACAGGGGGCTGGAGATACGCAGTATTTT.

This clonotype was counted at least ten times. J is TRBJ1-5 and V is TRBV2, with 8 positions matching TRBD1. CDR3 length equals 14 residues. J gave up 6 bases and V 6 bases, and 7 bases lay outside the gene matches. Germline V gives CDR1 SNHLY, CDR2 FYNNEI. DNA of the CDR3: TGTGCCAGCAGGACGGACAGGGAGGGTCAGCCCCAGCATTTT. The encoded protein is CASRTDREGQPQHF.

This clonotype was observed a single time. CDR3 protein: CSARDRATSTDTQYF. CDR3 coding DNA: TGCAGTGCTAGAGACAGGGCGACTAGCACAGATACGCAGTATTTT. V gene TRBV20-1 combines with J gene TRBJ2-3, with D maybe TRBD1 (5 bases). The germline V and J ends were trimmed by 0 bases and 0 bases, with 10 bases remaining between them. CDR3 length: 15 residues. Germline V CDR1 and CDR2: DFQATT, SNEGSKA (reference sequence).

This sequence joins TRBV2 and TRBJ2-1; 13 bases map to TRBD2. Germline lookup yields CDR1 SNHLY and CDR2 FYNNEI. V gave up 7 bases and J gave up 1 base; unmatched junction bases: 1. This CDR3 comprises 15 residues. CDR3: CASTTSGRSYNEQFF. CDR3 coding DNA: TGTGCCAGCACGACTAGCGGGAGGTCCTACAATGAGCAGTTCTTC.

CDR3 amino acids: CASSEGSGDFF. CDR3 nucleotide sequence: TGTGCCAGCAGCGAAGGTAGCGGGGATTTCTTC. The chain joins TRBV7-2 to TRBJ2-1; 8 bases are a match to TRBD2. Germline V lookup: CDR1 SGHTA, CDR2 FQGNSA. Trimming removed 5 bases from V and 16 bases from J; junction bases left unmatched: 7. The CDR3 totals 11 residues. Based on the CDR3 plus reference TRBV7-2 and TRBJ2-1, the full variable domain is GAGVSQSPSNKVTEKGKDVELRCDPISGHTALYWYRQSLGQGLEFLIYFQGNSAPDKSGLPSDRFSAERTGGSVSTLTIQRTQQEDSAVYLCASSEGSGDFFGPGTRLTVL.